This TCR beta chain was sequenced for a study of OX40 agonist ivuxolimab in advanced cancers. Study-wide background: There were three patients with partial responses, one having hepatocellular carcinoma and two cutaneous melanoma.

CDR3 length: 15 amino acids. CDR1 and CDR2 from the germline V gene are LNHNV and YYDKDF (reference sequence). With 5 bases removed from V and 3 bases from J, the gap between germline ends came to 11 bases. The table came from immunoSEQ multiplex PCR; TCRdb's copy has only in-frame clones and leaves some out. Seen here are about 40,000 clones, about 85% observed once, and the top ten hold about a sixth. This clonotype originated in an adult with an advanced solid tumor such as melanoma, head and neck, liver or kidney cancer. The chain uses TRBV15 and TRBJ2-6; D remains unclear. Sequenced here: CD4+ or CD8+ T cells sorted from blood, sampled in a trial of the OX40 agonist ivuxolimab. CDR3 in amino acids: CATSRPSGGANVLTF. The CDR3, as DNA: TGTGCCACCAGCCGCCCCAGTGGTGGGGCCAACGTCCTGACTTTC.